This TCR beta chain derives from a study of blood T cell repertoires in COVID-19. The method was immunoSEQ multiplex PCR; TCRdb's version includes in-frame clones alone and lacks a portion of them. The sample contains approximately 70,000 clones, 79% of which appear only once. This CDR3 is built from 15 residues. CDR1 and CDR2 (germline): MNHEY, SMNVEV (reference sequence). J lost 1 base, V lost 7 bases, and 8 bases had no gene match. The receptor comes from a woman aged 55-70 years with acute or convalescent COVID-19. The source material was peripheral blood. The chain uses TRBV27 and TRBJ2-5; 8 nucleotides align to TRBD1. The CDR3 coding sequence is TGTGCCAGCACCCGCGACAGGGGTAGCCAAGAGACCCAGTACTTC. Encoded protein: CASTRDRGSQETQYF.